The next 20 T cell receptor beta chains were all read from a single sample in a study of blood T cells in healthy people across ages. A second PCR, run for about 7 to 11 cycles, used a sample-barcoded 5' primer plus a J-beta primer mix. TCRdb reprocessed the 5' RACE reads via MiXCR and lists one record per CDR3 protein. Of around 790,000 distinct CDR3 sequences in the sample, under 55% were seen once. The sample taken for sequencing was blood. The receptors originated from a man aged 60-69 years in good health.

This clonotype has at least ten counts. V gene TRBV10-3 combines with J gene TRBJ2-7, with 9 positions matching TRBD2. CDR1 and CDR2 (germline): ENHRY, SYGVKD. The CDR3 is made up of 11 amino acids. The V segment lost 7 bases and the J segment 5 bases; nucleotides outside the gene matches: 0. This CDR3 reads CAIKRGDEQYF. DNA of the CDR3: TGTGCCATCAAGCGGGGGGACGAGCAGTACTTC.

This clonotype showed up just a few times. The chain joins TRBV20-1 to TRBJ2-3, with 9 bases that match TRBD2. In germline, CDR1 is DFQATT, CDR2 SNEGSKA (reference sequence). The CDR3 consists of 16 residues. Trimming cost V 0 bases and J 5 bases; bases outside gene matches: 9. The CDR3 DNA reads TGCAGTGCTAGAGATCGGCGGGGGGGGGGAGTAGATACGCAGTATTTT. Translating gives CSARDRRGGGVDTQYF.

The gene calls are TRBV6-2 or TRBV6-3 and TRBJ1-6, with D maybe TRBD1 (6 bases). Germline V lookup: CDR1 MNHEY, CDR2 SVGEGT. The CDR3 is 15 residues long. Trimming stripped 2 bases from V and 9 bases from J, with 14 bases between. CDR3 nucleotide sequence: TGTGCCAGCAGTTACGCAGGGGCAAGGGGTTCACCCCTCCACTTT. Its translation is CASSYAGARGSPLHF.

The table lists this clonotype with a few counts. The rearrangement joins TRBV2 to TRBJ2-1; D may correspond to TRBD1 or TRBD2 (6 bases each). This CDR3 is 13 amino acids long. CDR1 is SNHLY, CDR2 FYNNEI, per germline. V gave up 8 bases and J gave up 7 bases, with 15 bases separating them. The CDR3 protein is CASWGAVWNEQFF. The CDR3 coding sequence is TGTGCCAGCTGGGGGGCGGTCTGGAATGAGCAGTTCTTC.

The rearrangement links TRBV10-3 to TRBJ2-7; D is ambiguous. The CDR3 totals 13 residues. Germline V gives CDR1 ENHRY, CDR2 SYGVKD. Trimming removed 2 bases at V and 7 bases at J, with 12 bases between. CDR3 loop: CAISETLVPEQYF. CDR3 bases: TGTGCCATCAGTGAGACACTGGTGCCGGAGCAGTACTTC.

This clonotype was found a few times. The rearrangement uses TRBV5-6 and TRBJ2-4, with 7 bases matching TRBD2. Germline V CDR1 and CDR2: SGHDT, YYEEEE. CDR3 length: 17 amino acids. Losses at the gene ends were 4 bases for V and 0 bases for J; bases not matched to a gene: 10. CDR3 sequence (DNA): TGTGCCAGCAGCAGGGGACTACTTCTTATAGCCAAAAACATTCAGTACTTC. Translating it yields CASSRGLLLIAKNIQYF.

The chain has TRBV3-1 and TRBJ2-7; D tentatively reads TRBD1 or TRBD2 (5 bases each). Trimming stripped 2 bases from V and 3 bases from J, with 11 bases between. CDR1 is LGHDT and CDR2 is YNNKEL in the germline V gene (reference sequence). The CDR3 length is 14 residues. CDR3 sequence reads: CASSQSGTDYEQYF. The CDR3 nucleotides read TGTGCCAGCAGCCAATCCGGGACGGACTACGAGCAGTACTTC.

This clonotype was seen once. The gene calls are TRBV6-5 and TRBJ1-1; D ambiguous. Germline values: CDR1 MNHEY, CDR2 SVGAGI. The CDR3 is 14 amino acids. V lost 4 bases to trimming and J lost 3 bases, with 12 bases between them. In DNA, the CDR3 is TGTGCCAGCAGTTCGGGCGGGAGACACACTGAAGCTTTCTTT. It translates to CASSSGGRHTEAFF.

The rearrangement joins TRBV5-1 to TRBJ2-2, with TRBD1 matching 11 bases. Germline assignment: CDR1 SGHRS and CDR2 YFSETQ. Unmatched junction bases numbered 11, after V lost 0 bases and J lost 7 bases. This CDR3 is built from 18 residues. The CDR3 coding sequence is TGCGCCAGCAGCTTGGATAAGGCGGACAGGGGGCGGATCGGGGAGCTGTTTTTT. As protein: CASSLDKADRGRIGELFF.

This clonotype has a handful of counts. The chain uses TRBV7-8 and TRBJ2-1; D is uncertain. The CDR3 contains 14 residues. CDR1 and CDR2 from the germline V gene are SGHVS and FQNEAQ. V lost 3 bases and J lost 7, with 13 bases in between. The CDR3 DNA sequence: TGTGCCAGCAGCTTGACATCCCGGTGGAATGAGCAGTTCTTC. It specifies CASSLTSRWNEQFF.

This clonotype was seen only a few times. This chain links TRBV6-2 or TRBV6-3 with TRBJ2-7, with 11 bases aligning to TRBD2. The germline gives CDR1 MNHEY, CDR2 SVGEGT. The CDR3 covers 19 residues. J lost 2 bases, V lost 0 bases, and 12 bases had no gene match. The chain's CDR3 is CASSYSIRDRLAGTYEQYF. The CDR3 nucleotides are TGTGCCAGCAGTTACTCGATAAGGGACCGACTAGCGGGAACCTACGAGCAGTACTTC.

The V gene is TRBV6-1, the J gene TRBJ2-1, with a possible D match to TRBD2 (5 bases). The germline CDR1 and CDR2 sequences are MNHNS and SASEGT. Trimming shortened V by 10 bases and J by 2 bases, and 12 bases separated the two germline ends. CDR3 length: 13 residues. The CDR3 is CATRGVAYNEQFF. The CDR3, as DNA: TGTGCCACCCGGGGAGTCGCCTACAATGAGCAGTTCTTC.

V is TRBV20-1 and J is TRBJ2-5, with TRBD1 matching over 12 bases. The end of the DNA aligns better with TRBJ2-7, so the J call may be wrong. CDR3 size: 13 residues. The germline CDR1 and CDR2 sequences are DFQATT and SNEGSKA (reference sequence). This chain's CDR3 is CGIPGQGAYEQYF. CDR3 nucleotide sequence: TGCGGAATACCGGGACAGGGGGCGTACGAGCAGTACTTC.

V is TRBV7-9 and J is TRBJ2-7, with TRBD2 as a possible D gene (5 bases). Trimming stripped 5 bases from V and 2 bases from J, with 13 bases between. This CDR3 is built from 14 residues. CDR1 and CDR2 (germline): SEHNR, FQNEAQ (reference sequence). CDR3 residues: CASSDAPGAYEQYF. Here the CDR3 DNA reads TGTGCCAGCAGCGATGCCCCCGGGGCCTACGAGCAGTACTTC.

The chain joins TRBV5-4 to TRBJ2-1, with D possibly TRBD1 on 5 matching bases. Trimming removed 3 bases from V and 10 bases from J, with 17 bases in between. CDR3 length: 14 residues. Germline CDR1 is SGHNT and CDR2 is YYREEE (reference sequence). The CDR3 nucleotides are TGTGCCAGCAGCTCTGACAGCTACTCCCACGAGCAGTTCTTC. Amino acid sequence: CASSSDSYSHEQFF.

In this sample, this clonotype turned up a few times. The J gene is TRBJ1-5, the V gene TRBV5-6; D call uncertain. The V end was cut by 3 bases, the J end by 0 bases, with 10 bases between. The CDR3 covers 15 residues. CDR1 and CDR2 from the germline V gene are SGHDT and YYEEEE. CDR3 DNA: TGTGCCAGCAGCTCGGGGAGGGCTAGCAATCAGCCCCAGCATTTT. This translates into CASSSGRASNQPQHF.

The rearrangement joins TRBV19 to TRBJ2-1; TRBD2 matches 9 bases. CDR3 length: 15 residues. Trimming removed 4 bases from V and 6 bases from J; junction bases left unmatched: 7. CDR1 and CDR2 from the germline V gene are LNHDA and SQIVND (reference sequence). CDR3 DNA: TGTGCCAGTAGTAGCGGGGGGGCCCGCCTCAATGAGCAGTTCTTC. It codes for CASSSGGARLNEQFF.

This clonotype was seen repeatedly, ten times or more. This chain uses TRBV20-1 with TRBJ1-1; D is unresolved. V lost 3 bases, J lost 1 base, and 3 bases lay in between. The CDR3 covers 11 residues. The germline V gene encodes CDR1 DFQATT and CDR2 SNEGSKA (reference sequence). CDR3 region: CSARGNTEAFF. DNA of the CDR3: TGCAGTGCTAGGGGGAACACTGAAGCTTTCTTT.

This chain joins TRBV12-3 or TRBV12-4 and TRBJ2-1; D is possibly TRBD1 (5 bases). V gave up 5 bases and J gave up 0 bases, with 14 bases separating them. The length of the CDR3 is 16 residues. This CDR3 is CASSIPGFPSYNEQFF. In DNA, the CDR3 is TGTGCCAGCAGTATACCAGGGTTTCCCTCCTACAATGAGCAGTTCTTC.

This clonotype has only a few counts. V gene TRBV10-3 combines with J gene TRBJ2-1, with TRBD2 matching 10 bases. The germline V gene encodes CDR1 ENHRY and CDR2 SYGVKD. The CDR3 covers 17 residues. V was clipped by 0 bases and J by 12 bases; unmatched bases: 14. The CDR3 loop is CAISESSGGTLTNRQFF. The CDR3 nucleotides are TGTGCCATCAGTGAGTCTAGCGGGGGGACTCTAACAAATAGGCAGTTCTTC.